These T cell receptor beta chains were read from a single sample in a study of cytomegalovirus exposure and HLA in healthy donors. Measured with immunoSEQ multiplex PCR; TCRdb has only the in-frame clones, and not every one. This sample has about 130,000 clones, with 75% to 90% found just once. Sequenced sample: PBMCs. Source of these receptors: a woman aged 18-35 years in good health and CMV-seronegative. Each CDR3 is given with its conserved first and last residue.

V gene: TRBV6-4
CDR3 protein: CASSEEDGGTDTQYF

V gene: TRBV4-2
CDR3 protein: CASSREVSGANVLTF

V gene: TRBV7-6
CDR3 protein: CASSLGTRGDEQYF

V gene: TRBV6-1
CDR3 protein: CASSEFGGSSYNEQFF

V gene: TRBV18
CDR3 protein: CASSQGTGGEEKLFF

V gene: TRBV4-1
CDR3 protein: CASSQVVSYEQYF

V gene: TRBV5-6
CDR3 protein: CASSSRTGGFRDTQYF

V gene: TRBV5-1
CDR3 protein: CASSLEGQGVDNYGYTF

V gene: TRBV7-8
CDR3 protein: CASSSITSGRYNEQFF

V gene: TRBV29-1
CDR3 protein: CSVVMGGGTEAFF

V gene: TRBV5-1
CDR3 protein: CASSRTGVTDTQYF

V gene: TRBV5-1
CDR3 protein: CASSLTMGADTQYF

V gene: TRBV28
CDR3 protein: CASSLWLAGEDEQYF

V gene: TRBV5-1
CDR3 protein: CASSLATSDYEQYF

V gene: TRBV19
CDR3 protein: CASTQGGRGTEAFF

V gene: TRBV7-9
CDR3 protein: CASSLGTSGNDEQFF

V gene: TRBV12-5
CDR3 protein: CASGLGQEVTGYTF

V gene: TRBV28
CDR3 protein: CASSLDRFYEQYF

V gene: TRBV11-3
CDR3 protein: CASSHPSPKTYNEQFF

V gene: TRBV30
CDR3 protein: CAWSPGGRRQFF

V gene: TRBV6-5
CDR3 protein: CASSYSAQGSKNIQYF

V gene: TRBV7-3
CDR3 protein: CASSLKGLGMGETQYF

V gene: TRBV29-1
CDR3 protein: CSVGLAENTGELFF

V gene: TRBV6-6
CDR3 protein: CASSPGQFYEQYF

V gene: TRBV30
CDR3 protein: CAWSSYLSGLEAGELFF

V gene: TRBV11-2
CDR3 protein: CASSLRQDNTEAFF

V gene: TRBV6-1
CDR3 protein: CASSRLAGAYEQYF

V gene: TRBV7-8
CDR3 protein: CASSLEGASHTEAFF

V gene: TRBV11-3
CDR3 protein: CASSWREGNEQFF

V gene: TRBV7-6
CDR3 protein: CASTLLAGGHEQYF

V gene: TRBV6-5
CDR3 protein: CASSWGARPYEQYF

V gene: TRBV27
CDR3 protein: CASSRSVGLAASTDTQYF

V gene: TRBV19
CDR3 protein: CASSIETLSYNEQFF

V gene: TRBV18
CDR3 protein: CASSPGLGSYEQYF

V gene: TRBV19
CDR3 protein: CASSIVQNTEAFF

V gene: TRBV7-2
CDR3 protein: CASSPQTYEQYF

V gene: TRBV11-2
CDR3 protein: CASSRPMGPYEQYF

V gene: TRBV5-1
CDR3 protein: CASSLYRDRSGNEQFF

V gene: TRBV7-6
CDR3 protein: CASSSQGAYNEQFF

V gene: TRBV9
CDR3 protein: CASSGSGRDSSYNEQFF

V gene: TRBV19
CDR3 protein: CASAARETQYF

V gene: TRBV11-3
CDR3 protein: CASSLWEDQETQYF

V gene: TRBV18
CDR3 protein: CASSPPVGTSGTDTQYF

V gene: TRBV14
CDR3 protein: CASSHSPYEQYF

V gene: TRBV10-2
CDR3 protein: CASSDGFNLLYEQYF

V gene: TRBV5-1
CDR3 protein: CASSREATNEKLFF

V gene: TRBV5-1
CDR3 protein: CASSLGGRGTEAFF

V gene: TRBV7-8
CDR3 protein: CASRETSGPTMAKNIQYF

V gene: TRBV5-1
CDR3 protein: CASSFQDFRDEQYF

V gene: TRBV18
CDR3 protein: CASYQDRVLDTQYF